This T cell receptor beta chain derives from a study of T cell responses to AZD1222 COVID-19 vaccine. Study summary: The analysis combined second doses at about 4 or about 12 weeks. Findings and caveats of the study: Repertoires were collected only later (after the peak T cell response had occurred). Just a handful of AZD1222 recipients were seropositive at baseline. Spike-specific TCR repertoires showed rising breadth and depth after two AZD1222 doses.

Of note for this clone: The antigen remains unidentified.

Germline V gene lookup returns CDR1 SGHKS and CDR2 YYEKEE (reference sequence). CDR3 length: 15 residues. The V gene lost 3 bases and the J gene lost 4 bases, with 13 bases spanning the gap. Method: immunoSEQ multiplex PCR; TCRdb's copy keeps in-frame clones and lacks some. The table includes approximately 120,000 clones, approximately 90% detected once. The sequences come from peripheral blood, collected on day 0 of AZD1222 vaccination. This receptor was taken from an adult in good health. The chain recombines TRBV5-5 with TRBJ1-4; possible D gene TRBD1, 6 bases. In DNA, the CDR3 is TGTGCCAGCAGCTCCCAGACAGGCCATAATGAAAAACTGTTTTTT. Translating it yields CASSSQTGHNEKLFF.